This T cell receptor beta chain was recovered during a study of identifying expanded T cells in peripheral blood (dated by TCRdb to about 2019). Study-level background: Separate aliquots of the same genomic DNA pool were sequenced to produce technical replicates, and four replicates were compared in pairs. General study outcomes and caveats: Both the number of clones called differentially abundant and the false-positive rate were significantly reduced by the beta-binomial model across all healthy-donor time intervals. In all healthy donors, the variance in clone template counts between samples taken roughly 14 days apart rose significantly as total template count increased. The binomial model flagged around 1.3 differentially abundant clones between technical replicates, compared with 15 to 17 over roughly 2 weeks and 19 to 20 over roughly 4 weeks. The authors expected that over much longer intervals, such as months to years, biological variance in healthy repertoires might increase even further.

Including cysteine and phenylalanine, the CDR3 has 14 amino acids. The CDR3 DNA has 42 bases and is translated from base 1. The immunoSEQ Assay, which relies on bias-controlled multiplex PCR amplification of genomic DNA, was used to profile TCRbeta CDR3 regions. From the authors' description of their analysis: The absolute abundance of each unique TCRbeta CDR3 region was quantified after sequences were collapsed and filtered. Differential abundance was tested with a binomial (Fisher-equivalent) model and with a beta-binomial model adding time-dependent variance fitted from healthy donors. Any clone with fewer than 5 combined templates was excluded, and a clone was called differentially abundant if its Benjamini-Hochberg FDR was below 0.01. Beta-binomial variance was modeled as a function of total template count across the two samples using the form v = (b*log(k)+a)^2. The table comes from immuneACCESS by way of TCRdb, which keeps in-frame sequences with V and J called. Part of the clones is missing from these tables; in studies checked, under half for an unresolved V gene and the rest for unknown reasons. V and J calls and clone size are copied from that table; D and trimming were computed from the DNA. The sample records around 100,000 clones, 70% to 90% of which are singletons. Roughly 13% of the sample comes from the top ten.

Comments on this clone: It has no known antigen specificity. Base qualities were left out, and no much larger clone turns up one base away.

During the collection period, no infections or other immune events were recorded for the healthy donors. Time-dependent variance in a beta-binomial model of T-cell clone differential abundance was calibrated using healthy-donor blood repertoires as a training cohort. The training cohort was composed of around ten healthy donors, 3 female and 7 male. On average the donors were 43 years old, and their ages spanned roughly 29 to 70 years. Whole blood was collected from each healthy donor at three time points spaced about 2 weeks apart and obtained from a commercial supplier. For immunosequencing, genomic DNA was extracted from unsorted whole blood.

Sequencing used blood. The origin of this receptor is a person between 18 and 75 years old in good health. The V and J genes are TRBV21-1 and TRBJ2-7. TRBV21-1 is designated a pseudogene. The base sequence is TGTGCCAGCAGGTCCTGGGGGAACTCCTACGAGCAGTACTTC. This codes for CASRSWGNSYEQYF.